This entry features one T cell receptor beta chain sequence. Its antigen is unknown. Germline loops: CDR1 MNHEY, CDR2 SMNVEV (reference sequence). CDR3 length: 11 residues. V was pared by 1 base and J by 8 bases, with 2 bases between. Autoimmune disease history or systemic immunosuppression excluded patients. This sample is part of a study of OX40 agonist ivuxolimab in advanced cancers. Overall study context: In this trial design, patients received ivuxolimab intravenously at 0.01 to 10 mg/kg every 2 weeks.

TCRdb's table, derived via immunoSEQ multiplex PCR, lists solely in-frame clones and lacks some. The sample lists roughly 92,000 clones; under 90% were seen once. Whole-study findings and limits: Certain nonresponders additionally had low normalized T-cell clonal expansion.

The receptor was derived from an adult with an advanced solid tumor such as melanoma, head and neck, liver or kidney cancer. Sequenced material: CD4+ or CD8+ T cells sorted from blood, taken in a trial of the OX40 agonist ivuxolimab. The rearrangement joins TRBV27 to TRBJ1-4; D gene unclear. The CDR3, as DNA: TGTGCCAGCAGTTTATGGGAAAAACTGTTTTTT. This translates into CASSLWEKLFF.